The 13 T cell receptor beta chains below all came from one sample that was sequenced in a study of beta chain features in type 1 diabetes. Every isolated RNA sample was fully reverse transcribed, so sequencing captured expressed TCRB transcripts. TCRdb's table, derived via immunoSEQ multiplex PCR, lists solely in-frame clones and lacks some. The profile shows some 230,000 clones, over 8.5% of them singletons. The material sequenced was naive CD4+ T cells from blood. The receptors shown here come from a woman between 18 and 29 years old in good health.

The chain has TRBV19 and TRBJ2-1; 8 bases are shared with TRBD1. CDR3 length: 15 residues. Unmatched junction bases numbered 10, after V lost 4 bases and J lost 8 bases. CDR1 LNHDA and CDR2 SQIVND come from the germline V gene (reference sequence). The CDR3 DNA reads TGTGCCAGTAGTACCGGACAGGGTTTGGTAGATGAGCAGTTCTTC. This codes for CASSTGQGLVDEQFF. Using reference TRBV19 and TRBJ2-1 for the parts outside the CDR3, the full variable domain is DGGITQSPKYLFRKEGQNVTLSCEQNLNHDAMYWYRQDPGQGLRLIYYSQIVNDFQKGDIAEGYSVSREKKESFPLTVTSAQKNPTAFYLCASSTGQGLVDEQFFGPGTRLTVL.

This chain connects TRBV5-1 to TRBJ1-4, with TRBD1 identical over 9 bases. The CDR3 length is 14 residues. Germline V CDR1 and CDR2: SGHRS, YFSETQ. V shed 3 bases and J 5 bases; nucleotides not matched to a gene: 2. Written as DNA, the CDR3 is TGCGCCAGCAGCTATGACAGGGGGAATGAAAAACTGTTTTTT. Translation gives CASSYDRGNEKLFF.

This clone was seen a few times. This rearrangement joins TRBV5-4 to TRBJ2-5; possible D gene TRBD2, 5 bases. The better agreement between TRBJ2-7 and the DNA end casts doubt on the J call. Germline V CDR1 and CDR2: SGHNT, YYREEE (reference sequence). The CDR3 is made up of 13 amino acids. In DNA form, the CDR3 reads TGTGCCAGCCGCGGGTATCCGACCTACGAGCAGTACTTC. Its translation is CASRGYPTYEQYF.

V and J are TRBV30 and TRBJ1-2, with D unclear. CDR1 and CDR2 (germline): GTSNPN, SVGIG (reference sequence). Trimming took off 4 bases at V and 4 bases at J, with 7 bases between the two ends. The CDR3 length is 11 residues. DNA of the CDR3: TGTGCCTGGATTTCGTCCTATGGCTACACCTTC. Translating it yields CAWISSYGYTF. Based on the CDR3 plus reference TRBV30 and TRBJ1-2, the full variable domain is SQTIHQWPATLVQPVGSPLSLECTVEGTSNPNLYWYRQAAGRGLQLLFYSVGIGQISSEVPQNLSASRPQDRQFILSSKKLLLSDSGFYLCAWISSYGYTFGSGTRLTVV.

V is TRBV19 and J is TRBJ1-5; 10 nucleotides match TRBD1. The CDR3 length is 14 residues. The V segment lost 5 bases and the J segment 4 bases; nucleotides outside the gene matches: 2. CDR1 and CDR2 from the germline V gene are LNHDA and SQIVND (reference sequence). CDR3 sequence reads: CASSWTGGNQPQHF. DNA for the CDR3: TGTGCCAGTAGTTGGACAGGGGGAAATCAGCCCCAGCATTTT.

This clone was counted only a few times. The CDR3 bases are TGTGCCAGCTCACCGGACAGTCCCAATTCACCCCTCCACTTT. This encodes CASSPDSPNSPLHF. V and J are TRBV18 and TRBJ1-6; tentative D call: TRBD1 (6 bases). Trimming removed 3 bases from V and 7 bases from J, with 10 bases in between. This CDR3 contains 14 residues. The germline V gene encodes CDR1 KGHSH and CDR2 LQKENI.

This clone has just one count. V and J are TRBV2 and TRBJ1-5; 7 bases line up with TRBD1. V gave up 7 bases and J gave up 1 base; unmatched junction bases: 7. CDR1 and CDR2 from the germline V gene are SNHLY and FYNNEI. The CDR3 loop spans 15 amino acids. CDR3 in DNA: TGTGCCAGCAATAGGGGGCAGTCGAGCAATCAGCCCCAGCATTTT. Translation gives CASNRGQSSNQPQHF.

This clone came up a few times. This chain joins TRBV18 and TRBJ1-4; no clear D gene. Germline V lookup: CDR1 KGHSH, CDR2 LQKENI. Between the trimmed V and J ends, which lost 6 bases and 8 bases, there was a span of 13 bases. The CDR3 spans 13 residues. In nucleotides, the CDR3 is TGTGCCAGCTCCTCCCAGCGAGACGAAAAACTGTTTTTT. This gives the protein CASSSQRDEKLFF.

This clone was observed a few times. The chain employs TRBV6-5 and TRBJ2-7, with 9 bases aligning to TRBD2. The CDR3 covers 15 residues. Germline loops: CDR1 MNHEY, CDR2 SVGAGI. The V gene end was trimmed by 6 bases and the J gene end by 2 bases; junction bases not matched to a gene: 8. The DNA of the CDR3 is TGTGCCAGCAGCCCGGTGATAGCGGGGGCCTACGAGCAGTACTTC. Its translation: CASSPVIAGAYEQYF.

This clone was seen a handful of times. The chain carries TRBV30 and TRBJ2-5, with a tentative D call TRBD2 (7 bases). The germline gives CDR1 GTSNPN, CDR2 SVGIG (reference sequence). Trimming shortened V by 3 bases and J by 5 bases, and 22 bases separated the two germline ends. The CDR3 runs 16 residues. CDR3 region: CAWSRLGGGGGETQYF. The CDR3 nucleotides read TGTGCCTGGAGCCGCCTTGGGGGGGGCGGTGGGGAGACCCAGTACTTC.

A few counts support this clone. The V gene is TRBV4-1, the J gene TRBJ1-2, with 7 bases fitting TRBD1. This CDR3 has 15 residues. V lost 0 bases to trimming and J lost 5 bases; unmatched junction nucleotides: 6. Looked up from germline, CDR1 is MGHRA and CDR2 is YSYEKL. In DNA form, the CDR3 reads TGCGCCAGCAGCCAAGAAGGTGACAGGGTGTATGGCTACACCTTC. Translating it yields CASSQEGDRVYGYTF.

This chain links TRBV5-1 with TRBJ2-5; 9 nucleotides line up with TRBD1. The CDR3 runs 14 residues. With V trimmed by 6 bases and J by 5 bases, 8 bases remained unmatched. CDR1 is SGHRS, CDR2 YFSETQ, per germline. CDR3 nucleotide sequence: TGCGCCAGCACCCTAGGGACAGGGAGGGAGACCCAGTACTTC. It codes for CASTLGTGRETQYF.

This clone was detected a few times. The chain couples TRBV5-4 to TRBJ2-5; 8 nucleotides align to TRBD2. The V gene's germline CDR1 is SGHNT and CDR2 YYREEE (reference sequence). With V trimmed by 2 bases and J by 3 bases, 3 bases remained unmatched. The CDR3 covers 14 residues. The CDR3 DNA reads as TGTGCCAGCAGCTTTAGCGGGGCTAAAGAGACCCAGTACTTC. This codes for CASSFSGAKETQYF.